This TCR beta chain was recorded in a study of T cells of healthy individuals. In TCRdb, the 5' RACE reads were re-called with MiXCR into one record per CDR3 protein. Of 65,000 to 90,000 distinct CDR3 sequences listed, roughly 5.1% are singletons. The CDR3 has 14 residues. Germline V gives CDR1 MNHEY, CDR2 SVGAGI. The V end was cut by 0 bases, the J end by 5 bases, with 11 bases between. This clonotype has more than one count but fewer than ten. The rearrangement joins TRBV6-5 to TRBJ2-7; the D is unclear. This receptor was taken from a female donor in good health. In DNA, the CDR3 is TGTGCCAGCAGTTACTCAACAGTCCAGCACGAGCAGTACTTC. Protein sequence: CASSYSTVQHEQYF.